The 14 T cell receptor beta chains below come from one sample, sequenced in a study of blood T cell repertoires in COVID-19 (TCRdb year 2020). The protocol used for the library was the immunoSEQ multiplex PCR assay. Imported from immuneACCESS, the table was reduced by TCRdb to in-frame sequences with V and J called. These copies leave out some clones; in studies compared against another copy, an unresolved V gene accounts for under half, and the cause of the remainder is not known. Within this sample are roughly 120,000 clones, with around 88% of them counted one time only. The biggest ten clones account for around 0.81% of the sample. Material for sequencing was peripheral blood. These receptors all come from a woman between 45 and 65 years old with active or convalescent COVID-19.

This chain connects TRBV9 to TRBJ2-7, with 10 bases aligning to TRBD2. Per germline, CDR1 SGDLS and CDR2 YYNGEE. V shed 2 bases, J shed 6 bases, and the junction held 5 bases outside the gene matches. This CDR3 has 14 residues. The CDR3 bases are TGTGCCAGCAGCGTGCCTAGCGGGAGTTGCGAGCAGTACTTC. Its protein is CASSVPSGSCEQYF.

V and J are TRBV7-6 and TRBJ2-3, with a possible D match to TRBD2 (6 bases). V lost 5 bases, J lost 2 bases, and 20 bases lay in between. The CDR3 runs 17 residues. Germline CDR1 SGHVS, CDR2 FNYEAQ. The CDR3 DNA reads TGTGCCAGCAGCGTCCGGAGGGAGATCCGGTTCACAGATACGCAGTATTTT. It yields the protein CASSVRREIRFTDTQYF.

The rearrangement links TRBV28 to TRBJ2-7, with a possible D match to TRBD2 (6 bases). Per the germline V gene, CDR1 is MDHEN and CDR2 is SYDVKM. The CDR3 length is 16 residues. Trimming took 6 bases from V and 0 from J, leaving 18 bases between them. The CDR3 coding sequence is TGTGCCAGCAGCCCCCATCGGGGAGGTCGCTCCTACGAGCAGTACTTC. It specifies CASSPHRGGRSYEQYF.

The chain carries TRBV27 and TRBJ2-1, with 7 bases aligning to TRBD2. Germline V gene data show CDR1 as MNHEY and CDR2 as SMNVEV (reference sequence). The CDR3 is 18 amino acids. V was pared by 2 bases and J by 6 bases, with 16 bases of the junction left unmatched. The CDR3 DNA reads TGTGCCAGCAGTTTACAACGGGGCCTAGCGGCCCTACTCAATGAGCAGTTCTTC. Translation: CASSLQRGLAALLNEQFF.

The V and J genes are TRBV4-1 and TRBJ2-3; D gene unclear. Germline V CDR1 and CDR2: MGHRA, YSYEKL. V was trimmed by 3 bases and J by 6 bases, leaving 19 bases between them. The CDR3 length is 16 residues. In nucleotides, the CDR3 is TGCGCCAGCAGCCAGAAGACCCGGGTCTATGGGGATACGCAGTATTTT. This translates into CASSQKTRVYGDTQYF.

V usage is TRBV4-2 and J usage is TRBJ2-3; 14 nucleotides line up with TRBD2. Trimming took 3 bases from V and 3 from J; bases not matched to a gene: 8. Per germline, CDR1 LGHNA and CDR2 YNFKEQ. CDR3 length: 18 residues. The CDR3 sequence: CASSQFAGTSGSTDTQYF. In DNA, the CDR3 is TGTGCCAGCAGCCAGTTCGCCGGGACTAGCGGGAGTACAGATACGCAGTATTTT.

The genes are TRBV2 and TRBJ2-2; TRBD2 is a possible D gene (6 bases). The CDR3 contains 15 residues. CDR1 is SNHLY, CDR2 FYNNEI, per germline. V lost 6 bases and J 1 base, leaving 12 bases between the germline ends. The CDR3, as DNA: TGTGCCAGCAGGGCGGGACTTTTGAACACCGGGGAGCTGTTTTTT. Encoded protein: CASRAGLLNTGELFF.

The CDR3 is CAWSVPGRPPYEQYF. The CDR3 bases are TGTGCCTGGAGTGTACCTGGCAGGCCTCCCTACGAGCAGTACTTC. The J gene is TRBJ2-7, the V gene TRBV30; D ambiguous. CDR1 and CDR2 from the germline V gene are GTSNPN and SVGIG (reference sequence). The V end lost 0 bases, the J end lost 2 bases, and 14 bases lay between the germline ends. The CDR3 is made up of 15 amino acids.

This clone has just one count. J is TRBJ2-2 and V is TRBV18; perhaps TRBD2 as D (5 bases). There are 13 residues in the CDR3. Trimming took 3 bases from V and 7 from J, leaving 9 bases between them. Germline values: CDR1 KGHSH, CDR2 LQKENI. The CDR3: CASSPEDFGELFF. CDR3 DNA sequence: TGTGCCAGCTCACCGGAGGACTTCGGGGAGCTGTTTTTT.

V usage is TRBV5-1 and J usage is TRBJ2-7; D perhaps matches TRBD1 (6 bases). Trimming removed 0 bases at V and 1 base at J, with 11 bases between. The germline V gene encodes CDR1 SGHRS and CDR2 YFSETQ. The length of the CDR3 is 15 residues. The CDR3 coding sequence is TGCGCCAGCAGCTTGGGGCCCGGGACATCCTACGAGCAGTACTTC. Residues: CASSLGPGTSYEQYF.

The DNA of the CDR3 is TGTGCCAGCAGTGATCAACAGGGGATCAGGCCCCTCCACTTT. Protein sequence: CASSDQQGIRPLHF. The rearrangement links TRBV2 to TRBJ1-6; 7 bases line up with TRBD1. This CDR3 is 14 amino acids long. The germline CDR1 and CDR2 sequences are SNHLY and FYNNEI. The V segment lost 3 bases and the J segment 13 bases; nucleotides outside the gene matches: 9.

The J gene is TRBJ2-7, the V gene TRBV5-1; maybe TRBD2 (6 bases). CDR1 is SGHRS and CDR2 is YFSETQ in the germline V gene. V lost 4 bases to trimming and J lost 1 base, with 12 bases between them. CDR3 size: 14 residues. CDR3 in amino acids: CASSRGAGSYEQYF. DNA of the CDR3: TGCGCCAGCAGCAGAGGAGCGGGTTCCTACGAGCAGTACTTC.

This chain links TRBV28 with TRBJ1-3; weak D call: TRBD1 (5 bases). Trimming stripped 2 bases from V and 11 bases from J, with 10 bases between. CDR1 is MDHEN and CDR2 is SYDVKM in the germline V gene. The CDR3 spans 12 residues. CDR3 sequence: CASSLGRGPIYF. CDR3 DNA sequence: TGTGCCAGCAGTTTAGGGAGGGGACCCATATATTTT. The full variable domain, rest sourced from reference TRBV28 and TRBJ1-3, is DVKVTQSSRYLVKRTGEKVFLECVQDMDHENMFWYRQDPGLGLRLIYFSYDVKMKEKGDIPEGYSVSREKKERFSLILESASTNQTSMYLCASSLGRGPIYFGEGSWLTVV.

This clone was picked up a small number of times. This CDR3 reads CASSSGVYSNQPQHF. The CDR3 nucleotides are TGTGCCAGCAGCTCGGGGGTATATAGCAATCAGCCCCAGCATTTT. The J gene is TRBJ1-5, the V gene TRBV11-2; D possibly corresponds to TRBD1 (5 bases). Germline assignment: CDR1 SGHAT and CDR2 FQNNGV. The CDR3 length is 15 residues. V was shortened by 4 bases and J by 0 bases, with 10 bases between the two germline ends.